This record concerns one TCR beta chain sequence. These data belong to a study of lymphopenia after photon versus proton radiotherapy. The method was immunoSEQ multiplex PCR; TCRdb's version includes in-frame clones alone and lacks a portion of them. The sample shows 65,000 to 85,000 clones, just under 95% of them seen only once. The input for sequencing was peripheral blood, taken from a patient treated with photon-based radiotherapy. The sequence came from a middle-aged woman with cholangiocarcinoma.

The CDR3 region is CASRRRLGYEQYF. The CDR3 DNA reads TGTGCCAGCAGAAGGAGGTTAGGGTACGAGCAGTACTTC. V is TRBV21-1 and J is TRBJ2-7; TRBD2 was called by the table and not checked on the DNA. TRBV21-1 has pseudogene status. The CDR3 spans 13 residues.